This TCR beta chain was found in a study of blood T cell repertoires in COVID-19. In the study overall: PBMCs, B-cell-depleted T cells, or T cells provided the cDNA or gDNA that made up the material.

The CDR3 runs to 13 residues. Trimming took off 4 bases at V and 8 bases at J, with 12 bases between the two ends. Authors' methods: Reference gene primer amplification gave nucleated cell count estimates. TCRdb's copy holds only in-frame clones and misses some; the assay was immunoSEQ multiplex PCR. The V and J calls and clone size come from that table; D and trimming were worked out from the DNA. Among approximately 250,000 clones listed, around nine tenths were seen once. The chain combines TRBV12-3 or TRBV12-4 with TRBJ1-3, with D possibly TRBD1 on 5 matching bases. This TCR was recovered from a woman between 70 and 85 years old with COVID-19, enrolled during active disease. Sequenced: peripheral blood. The DNA of the CDR3 is TGTGCCAGCAGTTACCAGGGTTTTGACACCATATATTTT. Amino acids: CASSYQGFDTIYF.